This T cell receptor beta chain was captured in a study of PD-L1 blockade in urothelial cancer. Using immunoSEQ multiplex PCR, the repertoire was profiled, and TCRdb retains in-frame clones only, with some absent. The sample carries just over 40,000 clones, more than 75% recorded once. Study-level results: When pretreatment blood TCR clonality was below the median, it predicted better survival.

Time point denoted: peripheral blood 6 weeks after treatment start. The patients' disease, urothelial carcinoma, was locally advanced or metastatic. This clone appeared once. As yet, its antigen is unknown. Trimming took 4 bases from V and 3 from J, leaving 13 bases between them. This CDR3 is built from 14 residues. The germline gives CDR1 SQVTM, CDR2 ANQGSEA. The sequencing used PBMCs, collected around atezolizumab (anti-PD-L1) treatment. The rearrangement links TRBV29-1 to TRBJ1-5; no clear D gene. The clonotype comes from a man between 65 and 85 years old with urothelial cancer. CDR3 DNA: TGCAGCGTTGCCTTTTCTGGGCCCAATCAGCCCCAGCATTTT. As protein: CSVAFSGPNQPQHF.